This T cell receptor beta chain was sequenced during a study of T cells expressing NK-cell markers. Study details: There were seven HCMV-seropositive donors and one seronegative donor among the eight sequenced.

The CDR3 extends over 15 amino acids. TCRdb re-called the 5' RACE reads and shows each CDR3 protein once, DNA omitted. With about 370,000 distinct CDR3 sequences in the sample, the ten largest clones hold about 10%. The chain recombines TRBV12-3 or TRBV12-4 with TRBJ2-1; TCRdb's D call of TRBD2 is untestable without DNA. Sample: blood T cells: a sorted CD56 or NKG2C T cell subset, CD4+ or CD8+ T cells, or bulk PBMC T cells (not recorded which). The receptor was derived from a woman aged 45-60 years in good health. CDR3 sequence reads: CASSLWAGVRNEQFF.